This T cell receptor (beta chain) comes out of a study of blood T cell repertoires in COVID-19. Study context: From T cells, B-cell-depleted T cells, or PBMCs came the material, which was cDNA or gDNA.

Produced via immunoSEQ multiplex PCR; TCRdb's table is partial and in-frame only. The table lists about 210,000 clones, 90% to 95% of them singletons. Per germline, CDR1 GTSNPN and CDR2 SVGIG (reference sequence). This CDR3 is 12 amino acids long. Germline trimming cut 2 bases from V and 6 bases from J; bases unmatched to any gene: 3. Sequencing input: peripheral blood. The chain uses TRBV30 and TRBJ1-2; 7 bases line up with TRBD1. The sequence derives from a young man with acute or convalescent COVID-19. The CDR3 loop is CAWSRQGNGYTF. CDR3 sequence (DNA): TGTGCCTGGAGTAGACAGGGTAATGGCTACACCTTC.